This T cell receptor beta chain was identified in a study of shared clonotypes between healthy human individuals. As regards this clone: The sample contains more than one DNA sequence encoding this CDR3.

V was clipped by 4 bases and J by 1 base; unmatched bases: 2. The CDR3 has 14 residues. Germline assignment: CDR1 LNHDA and CDR2 SQIVND (reference sequence). This table comes from immunoSEQ multiplex PCR, and its TCRdb copy is limited to in-frame clones, with some not included. Of 2 million to 2.5 million clones listed, just under 95% were seen once; the top ten hold approximately 0.39%. Sequenced material: naive CD4+ T cells from PBMCs. Subset noted: CD45RA+ positively selected. The receptor was isolated from a man between 18 and 29 years old in good health. Some clones in this sample may be carry-over from other donors' samples. V and J are TRBV19 and TRBJ1-1, with 8 nucleotides matching TRBD1. The chain's CDR3 is CASSRGQANTEAFF. The CDR3 nucleotides read TGTGCCAGTAGTAGGGGACAGGCGAACACTGAAGCTTTCTTT.